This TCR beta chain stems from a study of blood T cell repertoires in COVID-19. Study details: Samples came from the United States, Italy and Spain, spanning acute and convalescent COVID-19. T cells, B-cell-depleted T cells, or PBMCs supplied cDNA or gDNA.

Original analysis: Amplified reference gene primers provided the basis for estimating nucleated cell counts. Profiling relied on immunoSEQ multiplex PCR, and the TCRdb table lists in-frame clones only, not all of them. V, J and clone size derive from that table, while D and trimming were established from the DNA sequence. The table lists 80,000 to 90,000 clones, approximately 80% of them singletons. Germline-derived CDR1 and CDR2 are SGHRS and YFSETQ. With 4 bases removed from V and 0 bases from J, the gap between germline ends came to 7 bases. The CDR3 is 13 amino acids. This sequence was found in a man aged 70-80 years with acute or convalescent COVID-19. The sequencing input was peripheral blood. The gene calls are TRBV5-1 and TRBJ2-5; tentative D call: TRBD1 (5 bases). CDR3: CASSPDNQETQYF. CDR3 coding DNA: TGCGCCAGCAGCCCGGACAACCAAGAGACCCAGTACTTC.